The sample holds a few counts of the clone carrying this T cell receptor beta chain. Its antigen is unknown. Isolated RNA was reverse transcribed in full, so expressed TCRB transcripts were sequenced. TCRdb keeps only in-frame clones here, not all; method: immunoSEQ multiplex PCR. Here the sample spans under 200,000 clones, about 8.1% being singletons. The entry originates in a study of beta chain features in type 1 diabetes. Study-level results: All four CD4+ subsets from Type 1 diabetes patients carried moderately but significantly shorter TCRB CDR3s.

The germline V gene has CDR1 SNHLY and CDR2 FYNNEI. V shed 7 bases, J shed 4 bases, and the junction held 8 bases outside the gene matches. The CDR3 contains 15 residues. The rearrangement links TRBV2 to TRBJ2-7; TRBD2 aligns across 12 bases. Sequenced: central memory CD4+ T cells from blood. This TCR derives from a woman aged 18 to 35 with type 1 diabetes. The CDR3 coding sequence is TGTGCCAGCAAGACGACTAGCGGGGGAGAATACGAGCAGTACTTC. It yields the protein CASKTTSGGEYEQYF. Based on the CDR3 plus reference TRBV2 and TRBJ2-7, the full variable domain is EPEVTQTPSHQVTQMGQEVILRCVPISNHLYFYWYRQILGQKVEFLVSFYNNEISEKSEIFDDQFSVERPDGSNFTLKIRSTKLEDSAMYFCASKTTSGGEYEQYFGPGTRLTVT.